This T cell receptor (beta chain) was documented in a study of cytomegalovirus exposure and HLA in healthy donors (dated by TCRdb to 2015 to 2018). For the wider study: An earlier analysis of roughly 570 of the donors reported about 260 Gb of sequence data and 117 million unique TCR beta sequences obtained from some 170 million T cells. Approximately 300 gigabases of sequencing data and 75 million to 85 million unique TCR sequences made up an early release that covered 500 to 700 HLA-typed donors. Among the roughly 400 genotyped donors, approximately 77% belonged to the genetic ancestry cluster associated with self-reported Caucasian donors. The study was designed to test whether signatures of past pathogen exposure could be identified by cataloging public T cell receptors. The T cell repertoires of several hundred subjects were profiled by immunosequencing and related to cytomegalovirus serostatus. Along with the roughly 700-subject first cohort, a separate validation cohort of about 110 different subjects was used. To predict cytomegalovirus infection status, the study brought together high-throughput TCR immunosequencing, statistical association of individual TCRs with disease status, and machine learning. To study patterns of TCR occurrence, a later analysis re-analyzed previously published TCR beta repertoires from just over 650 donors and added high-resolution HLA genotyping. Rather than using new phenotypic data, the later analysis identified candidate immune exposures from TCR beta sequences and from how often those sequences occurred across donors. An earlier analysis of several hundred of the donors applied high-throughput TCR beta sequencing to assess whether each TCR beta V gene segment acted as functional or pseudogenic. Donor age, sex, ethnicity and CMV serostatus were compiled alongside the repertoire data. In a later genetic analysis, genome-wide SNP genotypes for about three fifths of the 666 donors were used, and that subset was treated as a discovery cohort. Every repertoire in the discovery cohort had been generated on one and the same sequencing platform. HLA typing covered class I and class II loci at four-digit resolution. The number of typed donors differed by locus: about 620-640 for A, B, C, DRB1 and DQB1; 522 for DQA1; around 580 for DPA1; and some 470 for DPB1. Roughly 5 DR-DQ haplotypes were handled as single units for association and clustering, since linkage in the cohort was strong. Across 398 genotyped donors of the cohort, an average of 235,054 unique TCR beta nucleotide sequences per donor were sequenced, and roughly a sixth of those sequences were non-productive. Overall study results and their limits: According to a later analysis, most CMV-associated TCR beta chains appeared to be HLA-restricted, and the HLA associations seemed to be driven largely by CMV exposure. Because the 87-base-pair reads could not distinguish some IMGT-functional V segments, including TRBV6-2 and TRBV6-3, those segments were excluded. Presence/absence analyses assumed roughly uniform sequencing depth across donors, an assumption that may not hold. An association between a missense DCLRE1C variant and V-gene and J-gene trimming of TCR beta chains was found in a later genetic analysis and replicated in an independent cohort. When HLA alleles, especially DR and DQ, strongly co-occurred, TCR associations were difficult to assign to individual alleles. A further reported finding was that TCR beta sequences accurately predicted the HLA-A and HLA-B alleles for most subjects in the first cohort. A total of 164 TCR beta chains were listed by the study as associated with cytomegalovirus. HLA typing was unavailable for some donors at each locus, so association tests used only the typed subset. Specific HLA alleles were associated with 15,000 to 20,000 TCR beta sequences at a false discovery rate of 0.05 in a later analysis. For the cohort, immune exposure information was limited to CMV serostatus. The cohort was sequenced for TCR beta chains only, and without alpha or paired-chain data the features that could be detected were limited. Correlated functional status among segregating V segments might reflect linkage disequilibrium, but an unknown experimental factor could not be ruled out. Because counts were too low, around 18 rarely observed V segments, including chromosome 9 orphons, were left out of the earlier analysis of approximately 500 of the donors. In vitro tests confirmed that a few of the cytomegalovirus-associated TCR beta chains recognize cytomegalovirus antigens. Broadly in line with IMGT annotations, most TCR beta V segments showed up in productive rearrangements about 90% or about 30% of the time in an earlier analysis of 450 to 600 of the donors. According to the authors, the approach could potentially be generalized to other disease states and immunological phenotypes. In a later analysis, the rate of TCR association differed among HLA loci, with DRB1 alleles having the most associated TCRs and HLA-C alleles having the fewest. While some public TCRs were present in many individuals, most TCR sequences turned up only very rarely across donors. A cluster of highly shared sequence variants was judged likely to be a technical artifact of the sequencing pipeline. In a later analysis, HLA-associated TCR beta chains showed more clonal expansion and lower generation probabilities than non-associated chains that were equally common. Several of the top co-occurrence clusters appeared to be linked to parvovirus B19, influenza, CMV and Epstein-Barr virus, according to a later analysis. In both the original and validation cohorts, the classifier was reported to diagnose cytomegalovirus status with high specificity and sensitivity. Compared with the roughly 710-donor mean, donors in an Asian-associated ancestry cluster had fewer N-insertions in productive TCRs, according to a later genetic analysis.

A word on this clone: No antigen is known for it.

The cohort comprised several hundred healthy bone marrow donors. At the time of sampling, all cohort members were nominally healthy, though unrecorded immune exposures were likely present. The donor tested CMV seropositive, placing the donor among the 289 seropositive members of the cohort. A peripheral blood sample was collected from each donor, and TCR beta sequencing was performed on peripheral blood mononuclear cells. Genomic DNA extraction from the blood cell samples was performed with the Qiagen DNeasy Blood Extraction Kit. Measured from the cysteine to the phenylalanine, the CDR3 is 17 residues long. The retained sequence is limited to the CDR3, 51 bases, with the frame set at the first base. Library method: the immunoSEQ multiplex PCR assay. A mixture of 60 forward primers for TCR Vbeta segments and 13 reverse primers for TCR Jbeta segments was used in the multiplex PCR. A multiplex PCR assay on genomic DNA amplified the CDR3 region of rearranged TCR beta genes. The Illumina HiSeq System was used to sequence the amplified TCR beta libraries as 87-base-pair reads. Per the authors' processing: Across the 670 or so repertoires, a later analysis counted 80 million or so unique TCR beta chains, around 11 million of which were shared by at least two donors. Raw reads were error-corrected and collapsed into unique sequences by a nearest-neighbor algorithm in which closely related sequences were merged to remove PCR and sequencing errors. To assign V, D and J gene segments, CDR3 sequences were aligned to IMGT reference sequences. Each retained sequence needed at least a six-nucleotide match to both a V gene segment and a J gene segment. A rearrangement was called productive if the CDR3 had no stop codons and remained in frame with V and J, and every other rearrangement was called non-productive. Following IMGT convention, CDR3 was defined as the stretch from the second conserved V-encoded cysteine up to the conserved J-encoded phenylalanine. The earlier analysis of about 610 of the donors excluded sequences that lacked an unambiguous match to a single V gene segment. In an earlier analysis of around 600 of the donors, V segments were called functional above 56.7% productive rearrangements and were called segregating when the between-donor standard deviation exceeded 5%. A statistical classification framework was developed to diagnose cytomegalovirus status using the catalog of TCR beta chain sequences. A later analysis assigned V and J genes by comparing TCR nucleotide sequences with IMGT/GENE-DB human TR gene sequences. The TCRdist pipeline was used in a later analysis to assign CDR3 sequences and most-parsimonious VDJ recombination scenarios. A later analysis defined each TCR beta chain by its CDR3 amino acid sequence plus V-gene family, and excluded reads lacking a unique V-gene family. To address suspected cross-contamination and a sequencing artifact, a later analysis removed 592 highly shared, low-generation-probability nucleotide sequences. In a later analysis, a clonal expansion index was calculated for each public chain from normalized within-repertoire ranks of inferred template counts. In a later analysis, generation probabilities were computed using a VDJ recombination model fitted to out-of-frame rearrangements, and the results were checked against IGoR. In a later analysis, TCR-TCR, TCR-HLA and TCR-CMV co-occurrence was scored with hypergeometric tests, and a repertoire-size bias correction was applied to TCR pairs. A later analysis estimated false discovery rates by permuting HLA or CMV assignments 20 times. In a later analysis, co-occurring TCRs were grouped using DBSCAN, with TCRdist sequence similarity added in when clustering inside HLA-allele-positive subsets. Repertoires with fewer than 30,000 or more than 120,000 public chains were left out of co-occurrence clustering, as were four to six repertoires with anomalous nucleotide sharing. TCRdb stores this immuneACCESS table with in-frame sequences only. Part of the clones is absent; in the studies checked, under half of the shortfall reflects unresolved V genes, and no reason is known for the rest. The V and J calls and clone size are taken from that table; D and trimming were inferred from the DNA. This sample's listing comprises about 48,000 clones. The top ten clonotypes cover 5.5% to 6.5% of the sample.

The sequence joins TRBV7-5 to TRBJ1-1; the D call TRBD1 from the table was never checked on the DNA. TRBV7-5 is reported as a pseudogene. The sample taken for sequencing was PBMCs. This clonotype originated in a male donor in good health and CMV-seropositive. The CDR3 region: CARSLRGWIPMNTEAFF. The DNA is TGTGCCAGAAGCTTAAGGGGATGGATCCCCATGAACACTGAAGCTTTCTTT.